This T cell receptor (beta chain) was documented in a study of tumor-infiltrating lymphocytes in localized non-small cell lung cancer. CDR1 is SGHNT and CDR2 is YYREEE in the germline V gene (reference sequence). Trimming left V 0 bases short and J 2 bases short, with 12 bases between. This CDR3 comprises 15 residues. TCRdb's copy holds only in-frame clones and misses some; the assay was immunoSEQ multiplex PCR. Among around 10,000 clones listed, roughly 60% were seen once. The chain links TRBV5-4 to TRBJ2-7; either TRBD1 or TRBD2 may supply D (5 bases each). The sample comprised uninvolved lung tissue not adjacent to the tumor. The sequence was obtained from a human donor with non-small cell lung cancer. The chain's CDR3 is CASSLGGDATYEQYF. Written as DNA, the CDR3 is TGTGCCAGCAGCTTGGGAGGGGACGCCACCTACGAGCAGTACTTC.